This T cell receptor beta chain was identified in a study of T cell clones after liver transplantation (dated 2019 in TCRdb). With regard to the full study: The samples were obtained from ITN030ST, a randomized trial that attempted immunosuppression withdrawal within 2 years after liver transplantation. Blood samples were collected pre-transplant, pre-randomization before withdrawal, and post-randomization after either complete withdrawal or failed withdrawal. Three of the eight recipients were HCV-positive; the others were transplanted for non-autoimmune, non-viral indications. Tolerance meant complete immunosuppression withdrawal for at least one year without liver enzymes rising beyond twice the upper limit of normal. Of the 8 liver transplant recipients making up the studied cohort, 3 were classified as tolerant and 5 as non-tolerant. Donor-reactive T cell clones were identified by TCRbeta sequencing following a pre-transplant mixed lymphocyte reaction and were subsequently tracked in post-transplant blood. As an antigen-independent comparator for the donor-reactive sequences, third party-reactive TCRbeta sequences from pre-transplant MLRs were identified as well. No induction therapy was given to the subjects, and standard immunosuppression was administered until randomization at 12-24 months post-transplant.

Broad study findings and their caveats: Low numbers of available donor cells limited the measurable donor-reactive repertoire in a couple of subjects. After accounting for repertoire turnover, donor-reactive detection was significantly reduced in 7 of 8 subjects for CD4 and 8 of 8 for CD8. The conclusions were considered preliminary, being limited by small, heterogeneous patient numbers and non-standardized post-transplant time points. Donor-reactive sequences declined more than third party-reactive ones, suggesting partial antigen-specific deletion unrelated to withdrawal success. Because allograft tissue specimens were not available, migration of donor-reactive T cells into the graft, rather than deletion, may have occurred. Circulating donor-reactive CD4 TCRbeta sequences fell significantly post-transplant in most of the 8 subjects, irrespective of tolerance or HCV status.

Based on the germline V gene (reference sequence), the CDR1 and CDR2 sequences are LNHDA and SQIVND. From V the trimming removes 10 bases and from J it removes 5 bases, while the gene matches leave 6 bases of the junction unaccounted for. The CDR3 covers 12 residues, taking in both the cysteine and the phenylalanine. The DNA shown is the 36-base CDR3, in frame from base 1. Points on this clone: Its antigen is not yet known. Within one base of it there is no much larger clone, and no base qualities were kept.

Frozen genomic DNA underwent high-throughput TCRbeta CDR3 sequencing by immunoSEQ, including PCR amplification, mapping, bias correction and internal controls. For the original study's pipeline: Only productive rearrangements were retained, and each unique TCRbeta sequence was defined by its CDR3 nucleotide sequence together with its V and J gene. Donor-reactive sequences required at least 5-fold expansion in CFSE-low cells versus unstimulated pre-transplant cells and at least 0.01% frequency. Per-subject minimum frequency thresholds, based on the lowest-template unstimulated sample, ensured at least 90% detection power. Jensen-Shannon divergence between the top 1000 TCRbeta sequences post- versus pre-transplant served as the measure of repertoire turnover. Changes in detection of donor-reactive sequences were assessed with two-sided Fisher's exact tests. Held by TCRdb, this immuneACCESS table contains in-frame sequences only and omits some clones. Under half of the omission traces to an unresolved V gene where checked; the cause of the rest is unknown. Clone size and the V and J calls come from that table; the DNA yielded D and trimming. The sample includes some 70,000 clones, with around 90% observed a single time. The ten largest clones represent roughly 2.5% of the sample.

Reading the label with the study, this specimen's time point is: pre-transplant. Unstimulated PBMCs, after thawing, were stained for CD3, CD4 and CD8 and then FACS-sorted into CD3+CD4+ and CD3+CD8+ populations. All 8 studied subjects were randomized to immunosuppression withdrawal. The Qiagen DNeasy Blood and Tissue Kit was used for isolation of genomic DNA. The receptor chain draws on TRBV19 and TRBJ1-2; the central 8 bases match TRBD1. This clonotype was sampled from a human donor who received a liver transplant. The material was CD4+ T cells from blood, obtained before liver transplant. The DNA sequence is TGTGCCACTTCAGACAGGGGATATGGCTACACCTTC. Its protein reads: CATSDRGYGYTF.